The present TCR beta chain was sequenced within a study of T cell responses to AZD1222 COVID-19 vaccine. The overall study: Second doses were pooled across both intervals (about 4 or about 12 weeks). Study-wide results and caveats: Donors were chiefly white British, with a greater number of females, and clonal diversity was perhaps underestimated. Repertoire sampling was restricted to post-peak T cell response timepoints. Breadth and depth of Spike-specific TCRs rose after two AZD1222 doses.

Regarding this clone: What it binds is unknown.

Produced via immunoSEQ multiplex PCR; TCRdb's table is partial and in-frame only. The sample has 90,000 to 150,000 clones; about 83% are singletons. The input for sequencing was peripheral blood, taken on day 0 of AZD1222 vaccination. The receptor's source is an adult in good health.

CDR3 DNA: TGTGCCACCAGCAGAGGCGGAGTGAACACTGAAGCTTTCTTT. Its translation is CATSRGGVNTEAFF. The chain joins TRBV15 to TRBJ1-1; D call uncertain. The CDR3 is 14 residues long. Germline CDR1 is LNHNV and CDR2 is YYDKDF (reference sequence). V was trimmed by 1 base and J by 0 bases, leaving 6 bases between them.